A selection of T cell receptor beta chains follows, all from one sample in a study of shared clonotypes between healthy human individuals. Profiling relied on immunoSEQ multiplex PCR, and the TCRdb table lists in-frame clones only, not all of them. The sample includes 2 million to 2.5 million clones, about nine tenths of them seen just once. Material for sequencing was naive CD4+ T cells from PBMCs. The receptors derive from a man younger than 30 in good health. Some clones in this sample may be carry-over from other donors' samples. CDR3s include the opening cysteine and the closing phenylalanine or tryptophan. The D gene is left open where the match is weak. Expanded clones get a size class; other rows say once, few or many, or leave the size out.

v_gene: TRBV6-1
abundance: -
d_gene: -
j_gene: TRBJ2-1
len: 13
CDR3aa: CASSDGLRNEQFF
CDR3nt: TGTGCCAGCAGTGATGGACTTCGGAATGAGCAGTTCTTC

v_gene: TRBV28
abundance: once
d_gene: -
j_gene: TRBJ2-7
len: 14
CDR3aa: CASSPPRQPYEQYF
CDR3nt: TGTGCCAGCAGTCCCCCTCGTCAGCCCTACGAGCAGTACTTC

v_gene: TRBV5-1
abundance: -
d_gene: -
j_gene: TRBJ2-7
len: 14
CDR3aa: CASSLGASTYEQYF
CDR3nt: TGCGCCAGCAGCTTGGGGGCATCAACCTACGAGCAGTACTTC

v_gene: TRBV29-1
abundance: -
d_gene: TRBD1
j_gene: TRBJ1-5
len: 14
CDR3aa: CSVAGTGGDQPQHF
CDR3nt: TGCAGCGTAGCCGGGACAGGGGGCGATCAGCCCCAGCATTTT

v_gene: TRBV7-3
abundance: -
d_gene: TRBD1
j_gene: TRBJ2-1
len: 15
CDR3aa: CASSLTGGVSSEQFF
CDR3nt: TGTGCCAGCAGCTTGACAGGGGGGGTGTCGAGTGAGCAGTTCTTC

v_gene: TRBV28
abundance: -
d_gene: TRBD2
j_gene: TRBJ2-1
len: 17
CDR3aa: CASSSLRGGRAYNEQFF
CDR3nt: TGTGCCAGCAGTTCCCTCCGAGGCGGGAGAGCCTACAATGAGCAGTTCTTC

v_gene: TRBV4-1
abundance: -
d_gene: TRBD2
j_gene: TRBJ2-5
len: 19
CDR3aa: CASSQGLAGGSPNQETQYF
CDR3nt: TGCGCCAGCAGCCAAGGACTAGCGGGAGGCAGCCCGAACCAAGAGACCCAGTACTTC

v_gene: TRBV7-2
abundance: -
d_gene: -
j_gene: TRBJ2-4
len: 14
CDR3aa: CASSQDPTKNIQYF
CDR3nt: TGTGCCAGCAGCCAGGACCCGACCAAAAACATTCAGTACTTC

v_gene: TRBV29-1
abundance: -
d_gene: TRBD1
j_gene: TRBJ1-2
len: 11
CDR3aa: CSVGQNYGYTF
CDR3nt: TGCAGCGTGGGACAGAACTATGGCTACACCTTC

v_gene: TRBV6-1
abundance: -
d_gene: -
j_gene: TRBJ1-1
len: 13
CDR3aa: CASRTHVNTEAFF
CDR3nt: TGTGCCAGCCGGACGCATGTGAACACTGAAGCTTTCTTT

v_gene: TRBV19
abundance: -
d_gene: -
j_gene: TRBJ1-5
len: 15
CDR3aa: CASSIGWPRGQPQHF
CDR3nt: TGTGCCAGTAGTATAGGGTGGCCGAGGGGTCAGCCCCAGCATTTT

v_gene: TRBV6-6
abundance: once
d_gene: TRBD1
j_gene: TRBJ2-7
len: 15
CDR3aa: CASSLGQGASYEQYF
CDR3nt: TGTGCCAGCAGTTTGGGACAGGGGGCCTCCTACGAGCAGTACTTC

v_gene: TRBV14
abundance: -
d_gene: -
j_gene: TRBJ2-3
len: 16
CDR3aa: CASSRLTGYQADTQYF
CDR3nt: TGTGCCAGCAGCCGTCTAACCGGGTATCAAGCAGATACGCAGTATTTT

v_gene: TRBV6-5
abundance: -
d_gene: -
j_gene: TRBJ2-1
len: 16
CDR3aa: CASSYSNPPGFNEQFF
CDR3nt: TGTGCCAGCAGTTACTCGAACCCCCCCGGGTTCAATGAGCAGTTCTTC

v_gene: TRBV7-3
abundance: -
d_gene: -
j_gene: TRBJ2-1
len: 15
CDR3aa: CASSKHRDFYNEQFF
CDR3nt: TGTGCCAGCAGCAAGCACAGGGACTTTTACAATGAGCAGTTCTTC

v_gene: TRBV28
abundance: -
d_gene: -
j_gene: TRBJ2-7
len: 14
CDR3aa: CASSFGQDPYEQYF
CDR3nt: TGTGCCAGCAGTTTCGGCCAGGATCCCTACGAGCAGTACTTC

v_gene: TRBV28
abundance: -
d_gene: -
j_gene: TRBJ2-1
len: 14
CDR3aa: CASSFNSPTNEQFF
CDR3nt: TGTGCCAGCAGTTTTAACTCGCCCACAAATGAGCAGTTCTTC

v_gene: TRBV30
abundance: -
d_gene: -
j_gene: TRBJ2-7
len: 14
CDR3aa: CAWSVRGLTYEQYF
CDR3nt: TGTGCCTGGAGTGTCAGAGGGCTCACCTACGAGCAGTACTTC

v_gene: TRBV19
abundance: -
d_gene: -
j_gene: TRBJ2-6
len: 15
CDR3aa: CASSIQSSGANVLTF
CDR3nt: TGTGCCAGTAGCATCCAGAGCTCTGGGGCCAACGTCCTGACTTTC

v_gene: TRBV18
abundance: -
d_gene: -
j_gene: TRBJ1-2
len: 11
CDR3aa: CASSKGNGYTF
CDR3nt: TGTGCCAGCTCAAAGGGAAATGGCTACACCTTC

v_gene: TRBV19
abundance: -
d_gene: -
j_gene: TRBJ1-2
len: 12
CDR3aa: CASSMQGGGYTF
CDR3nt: TGTGCCAGTAGTATGCAGGGTGGAGGCTACACCTTC

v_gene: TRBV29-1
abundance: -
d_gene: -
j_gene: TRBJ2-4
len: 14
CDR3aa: CSVQRIGDKNIQYF
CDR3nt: TGCAGCGTCCAGAGAATCGGGGATAAAAACATTCAGTACTTC

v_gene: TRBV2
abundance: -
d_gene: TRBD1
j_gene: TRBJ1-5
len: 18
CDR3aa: CASSGRLIGQGSSQPQHF
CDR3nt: TGTGCCAGCAGTGGACGGTTGATAGGACAGGGAAGCTCCCAGCCCCAGCATTTT

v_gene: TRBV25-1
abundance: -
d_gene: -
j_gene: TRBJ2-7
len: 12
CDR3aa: CASSTAGYEQYF
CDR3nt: TGTGCCAGCAGTACTGCAGGCTACGAGCAGTACTTC

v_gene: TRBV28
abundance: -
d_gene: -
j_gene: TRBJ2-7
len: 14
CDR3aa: CASSLIQLAYEQYF
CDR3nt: TGTGCCAGCAGTTTAATACAGCTCGCCTACGAGCAGTACTTC

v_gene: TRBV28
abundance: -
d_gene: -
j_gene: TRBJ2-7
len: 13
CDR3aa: CASIRGASSEQYF
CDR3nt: TGTGCCAGCATTAGGGGGGCTTCCTCGGAGCAGTACTTC